The 28 T cell receptor beta chains below were found in one sample sequenced in a study of human T cells and chemical hapten exposure. From the RACE reads, TCRdb called clonotypes with MiXCR, one entry per CDR3 protein. The table has approximately 100,000 distinct CDR3 sequences, less than 10% seen once. Time point: patch test 2, 6 weeks after DPC sensitization. The treatment was: therapeutic diphenylcyclopropenone sensitization with weekly scalp DPC. The sequenced sample was whole blood, obtained in connection with sensitization to the hapten diphenylcyclopropenone (DPC). The receptors come from a woman in her thirties or forties with alopecia areata. Some clones in this sample may be carry-over from other donors' samples.

The chain uses TRBV9 and TRBJ1-6, with D uncertain. This CDR3 spans 18 amino acids. Germline V lookup: CDR1 SGDLS, CDR2 YYNGEE. With 3 bases removed from V and 9 bases from J, the gap between germline ends came to 25 bases. CDR3 in DNA: TGTGCCAGCAGCGCGACTATGGACCCCCTCGCGTCTCGTTCACCCCTCCACTTT. Its protein product is CASSATMDPLASRSPLHF.

With regard to this clonotype: At one end, the junction sequence differs from germline, possibly due to a read error. The chain joins TRBV7-9 to TRBJ2-1, with D perhaps matching TRBD1 (6 bases). This CDR3 region has 13 residues. CDR1 and CDR2 (germline): SEHNR, FQNEAQ (reference sequence). CDR3 protein: CASSRNEQGLQIF. CDR3 sequence (DNA): TGTGCCAGCAGCCGGAATGAACAGGGATTACAGATCTTC.

This clonotype was observed a few times. The DNA for the CDR3 is TGTGCCAGCAGCTCCCCTACAGGGTTCTACGAGCAGTACTTC. This codes for CASSSPTGFYEQYF. The chain links TRBV7-2 to TRBJ2-7, with D perhaps TRBD1 (6 bases). Germline V gives CDR1 SGHTA, CDR2 FQGNSA. The length of the CDR3 is 14 residues. The V end lost 4 bases, the J end lost 3 bases, and 13 bases lay between the germline ends.

This clonotype was detected a few times. The chain's CDR3 is CASCSEPGTDEQYF. CDR3 nucleotide sequence: TGTGCCAGCTGTTCTGAACCTGGGACAGACGAGCAGTACTTC. This rearrangement joins TRBV6-2 or TRBV6-3 to TRBJ2-7, with TRBD1 matching 7 bases. The CDR3 covers 14 residues. V shed 8 bases and J 5 bases; nucleotides not matched to a gene: 12. Germline CDR1 and CDR2: MNHEY and SVGEGT.

This clonotype was found many times. This rearrangement joins TRBV7-9 to TRBJ2-7; possible D gene TRBD2, 6 bases. The germline CDR1 and CDR2 sequences are SEHNR and FQNEAQ (reference sequence). Trimming shortened V by 5 bases and J by 2 bases, and 19 bases separated the two germline ends. The CDR3 length is 16 residues. CDR3: CASSPGVGGHPYEQYF. CDR3 nucleotides: TGTGCCAGCAGCCCCGGAGTCGGGGGTCACCCCTACGAGCAGTACTTC.

This clonotype showed up just a few times. The chain is built from TRBV5-1 and TRBJ2-7; 7 bases agree with TRBD1. The J segment lost 6 bases and the V segment lost 0 bases, leaving 0 bases of the junction unmatched. CDR3 length: 12 residues. Looked up from germline, CDR1 is SGHRS and CDR2 is YFSETQ. The CDR3 nucleotides are TGCGCCAGCAGCTTGGACAGGGGCGAGCAGTACTTC. This translates into CASSLDRGEQYF.

This clonotype was detected ten times or more. The rearrangement links TRBV10-3 to TRBJ1-4; 8 bases map to TRBD1. Trimming at V came to 11 bases and at J to 4 bases, leaving 6 bases not matched to a gene. This CDR3 has 13 residues. CDR1 ENHRY and CDR2 SYGVKD come from the germline V gene. The CDR3 loop is CASQTGVNEKLFF. CDR3 bases: TGTGCCTCACAGACAGGGGTTAATGAAAAACTGTTTTTT.

At least ten counts were recorded for this clonotype. CDR3 sequence reads: CAWTRFRGLSTEAFF. The CDR3 nucleotides read TGTGCCTGGACCAGATTTCGGGGGTTGAGTACTGAAGCTTTCTTT. The V and J genes are TRBV30 and TRBJ1-1; possible D gene TRBD1, 5 bases. Germline loops: CDR1 GTSNPN, CDR2 SVGIG (reference sequence). Trimming took off 4 bases at V and 5 bases at J, with 20 bases between the two ends. There are 15 residues in the CDR3.

This clonotype was observed once. The CDR3 loop is CASSQDRGSYEQYF. The CDR3 DNA reads as TGTGCCAGCAGCCAGGACAGGGGATCCTACGAGCAGTACTTC. The chain has TRBV7-8 and TRBJ2-7, with TRBD1 matching 9 bases. Germline lookup yields CDR1 SGHVS and CDR2 FQNEAQ. The CDR3 covers 14 residues. The V gene end was trimmed by 5 bases and the J gene end by 1 base; junction bases not matched to a gene: 3. The variable domain in full, with the rest retrieved from reference TRBV7-8 and TRBJ2-7, is GAGVSQSPRYKVAKRGQDVALRCDPISGHVSLFWYQQALGQGPEFLTYFQNEAQLDKSGLPSDRFFAERPEGSVSTLKIQRTQQEDSAVYLCASSQDRGSYEQYFGPGTRLTVT.

This clonotype was seen a few times. This rearrangement joins TRBV4-1 to TRBJ1-1; maybe TRBD1 (6 bases). The length of the CDR3 is 15 residues. The V end lost 3 bases, the J end lost 3 bases, and 14 bases lay between the germline ends. The germline CDR1 and CDR2 sequences are MGHRA and YSYEKL. The CDR3: CASSQNIRGDTEAFF. The CDR3 coding sequence is TGCGCCAGCAGCCAGAACATCAGGGGAGACACTGAAGCTTTCTTT.

In this sample, this clonotype turned up a few times. This chain connects TRBV19 to TRBJ2-1; D unclear. V lost 4 bases and J 9 bases, leaving 4 bases between the germline ends. This CDR3 has 10 amino acids. CDR1 is LNHDA and CDR2 is SQIVND in the germline V gene (reference sequence). CDR3: CASSNVEQFF. The CDR3 DNA sequence: TGTGCCAGTAGTAATGTTGAGCAGTTCTTC.

This clonotype was counted at least ten times. Relative to the germline gene, one junction end is altered; a read error may explain this. The V call is TRBV4-3, the J call TRBJ2-2; D remains ambiguous. CDR1 is LGHNA and CDR2 is YSLEER in the germline V gene. This CDR3 spans 13 amino acids. CDR3 coding DNA: TGTGCCAGCAGCCCGACGAACACCGGGGAGCTGTTTTTT. Translating gives CASSPTNTGELFF.

This clonotype has only a few counts. J is TRBJ2-4 and V is TRBV15, with D perhaps TRBD2 (5 bases). In germline, CDR1 is LNHNV, CDR2 YYDKDF (reference sequence). The ends were cut back, 2 bases at V and 1 base at J, with 9 bases in the middle. The CDR3 is made up of 15 amino acids. This CDR3 is CATSRLADAKNIQYF. In DNA, the CDR3 is TGTGCCACCAGCAGACTAGCTGATGCCAAAAACATTCAGTACTTC. Supplemented by reference TRBV15 and TRBJ2-4, the full variable domain reads DAMVIQNPRYQVTQFGKPVTLSCSQTLNHNVMYWYQQKSSQAPKLLFHYYDKDFNNEADTPDNFQSRRPNTSFCFLDIRSPGLGDTAMYLCATSRLADAKNIQYFGAGTRLSVL.

The chain carries TRBV20-1 and TRBJ2-2, with unresolved D. CDR1 is DFQATT, CDR2 SNEGSKA, per germline (reference sequence). CDR3 size: 13 residues. Trimming cost V 3 bases and J 6 bases, with 11 bases left between them. The CDR3 DNA reads TGCAGTGCTAGGGGTTTCCTGGCCGGGGAGCTGTTTTTT. Its protein product is CSARGFLAGELFF.

The sample holds many counts of this clonotype. V is TRBV7-2 and J is TRBJ2-2; no firm D call. Germline CDR1 and CDR2: SGHTA and FQGNSA. The CDR3 covers 14 residues. Trimming removed 0 bases at V and 7 bases at J, with 9 bases between. This CDR3 reads CASSLAGLGGELFF. CDR3 DNA sequence: TGTGCCAGCAGCTTAGCAGGGCTAGGCGGGGAGCTGTTTTTT.

V usage is TRBV4-1 and J usage is TRBJ2-1; D perhaps matches TRBD1 (5 bases). V was clipped by 4 bases and J by 3 bases, with 7 bases between them. Germline loops: CDR1 MGHRA, CDR2 YSYEKL. This CDR3 has 13 residues. Here the CDR3 reads CASSLGHYNEQFF. The CDR3 coding sequence is TGCGCCAGCAGCCTTGGACACTACAATGAGCAGTTCTTC.

The V call is TRBV5-1, the J call TRBJ2-7; no reliable D call. V shed 0 bases and J shed 12 bases, with 13 bases lying between them. CDR1 and CDR2 (germline): SGHRS, YFSETQ. The CDR3 totals 12 residues. The CDR3: CASSLGQSGLYF. CDR3 DNA sequence: TGCGCCAGCAGCTTGGGGCAGTCGGGCTTGTACTTC.

This chain connects TRBV9 to TRBJ1-1; 8 bases are a match to TRBD1. The CDR3 runs to 15 residues. CDR1 SGDLS and CDR2 YYNGEE come from the germline V gene. Trimming cost V 3 bases and J 5 bases; bases outside gene matches: 9. The CDR3: CASSAESTGGTEAFF. As DNA, the CDR3 is TGTGCCAGCAGCGCAGAGTCCACAGGGGGTACTGAAGCTTTCTTT.

This clonotype occurred a few times. The chain has TRBV20-1 and TRBJ2-7; D unclear. Germline CDR1 and CDR2: DFQATT and SNEGSKA (reference sequence). The CDR3 contains 13 residues. Trimming stripped 2 bases from V and 6 bases from J, with 14 bases between. CDR3 bases: TGCAGTGCTAGACCGGTCGATAGCTTCGAGCAGTACTTC. This codes for CSARPVDSFEQYF.

This chain uses TRBV6-4 with TRBJ1-5; no clear D gene. This CDR3 has 12 residues. CDR1 MRHNA and CDR2 SNTAGT come from the germline V gene. The V and J ends lost 7 bases and 3 bases respectively, with 7 bases between them. CDR3: CASKHDNQPQHF. In DNA, the CDR3 is TGTGCCAGCAAACATGACAATCAGCCCCAGCATTTT.

In its sample, this clonotype was seen a few times. This chain uses TRBV5-4 with TRBJ2-5; 11 bases map to TRBD2. In germline, CDR1 is SGHNT, CDR2 YYREEE (reference sequence). The ends lost 3 bases at V and 2 bases at J; junction bases unmatched: 9. The CDR3 has 17 residues. CDR3 nucleotides: TGTGCCAGCAGCTCCCTCCCGGGACTAGCGGTTCAAGAGACCCAGTACTTC. This codes for CASSSLPGLAVQETQYF. Variable domain in full (rest from reference TRBV5-4 and TRBJ2-5): ETGVTQSPTHLIKTRGQQVTLRCSSQSGHNTVSWYQQALGQGPQFIFQYYREEENGRGNFPPRFSGLQFPNYSSELNVNALELDDSALYLCASSSLPGLAVQETQYFGPGTRLLVL.

This clonotype was counted ten times or more. The chain employs TRBV6-1 and TRBJ2-2; D unclear. V lost 0 bases and J 7 bases, leaving 15 bases between the germline ends. This CDR3 has 16 amino acids. The germline V gene encodes CDR1 MNHNS and CDR2 SASEGT. The chain's CDR3 is CASSEARTVHVGELFF. The CDR3 region has the DNA TGTGCCAGCAGTGAAGCCCGTACCGTACACGTCGGGGAGCTGTTTTTT.

This clonotype was found many times. J is TRBJ2-1 and V is TRBV7-3, with 7 bases identical to TRBD1. This CDR3 is 15 amino acids long. Trimming cost V 3 bases and J 2 bases; bases outside gene matches: 4. The germline V gene encodes CDR1 SGHTA and CDR2 FQGTGA. The CDR3 DNA follows: TGTGCCAGCAGCTTGTACAGGGGAACCTACAATGAGCAGTTCTTC. Residues: CASSLYRGTYNEQFF.

This clonotype was picked up many times. The chain has TRBV7-9 and TRBJ2-7; D is tentatively TRBD1 or TRBD2 (6 bases each). V was cut by 4 bases and J by 3 bases, with 13 bases left in between. CDR1 is SEHNR, CDR2 FQNEAQ, per germline (reference sequence). The CDR3 has 14 amino acids. As DNA, the CDR3 is TGTGCCAGCAGCTCCCCGGGGGCGCGCTACGAGCAGTACTTC. This gives the protein CASSSPGARYEQYF.

This clonotype was observed once. The CDR3: CASTTGDRPNTQYF. The CDR3 nucleotides are TGTGCCAGCACCACCGGGGACAGGCCCAATACGCAGTATTTT. This chain joins TRBV6-5 and TRBJ2-3; 8 bases align to TRBD1. Germline CDR1 is MNHEY and CDR2 is SVGAGI. This CDR3 is built from 14 residues. The junction had 10 bases not matched to a gene; V was cut back by 7 bases and J by 7 bases.

The chain recombines TRBV29-1 with TRBJ2-7; D possibly corresponds to TRBD1 (5 bases). V was trimmed by 6 bases and J by 2 bases, leaving 14 bases between them. This CDR3 region has 13 residues. Germline CDR1 and CDR2: SQVTM and ANQGSEA. DNA for the CDR3: TGCAGCGTCACAGGCCCTTTGGCCTACGAGCAGTACTTC. It translates to CSVTGPLAYEQYF.

Comments on this clonotype: The junction does not match germline at one end; this may be a read error. The V gene is TRBV7-2, the J gene TRBJ2-7, with TRBD2 as a possible D gene (6 bases). CDR1 SGHTA and CDR2 FQGNSA come from the germline V gene. This CDR3 spans 15 amino acids. CDR3 nucleotides: TGTGCCAGCAGCTTAAATCCCGGGAGAGAGTACGGGCAGTACTTC. Translating it yields CASSLNPGREYGQYF.

In nucleotides, the CDR3 is TGTGCCAGCAGTAACCCCCGGGGAGTTCTATACGAGCAGTACTTC. The encoded protein is CASSNPRGVLYEQYF. This rearrangement joins TRBV7-2 to TRBJ2-7; perhaps TRBD2 as D (5 bases). Between the trimmed V and J ends, which lost 6 bases and 4 bases, there was a span of 19 bases. From germline, CDR1 is SGHTA and CDR2 FQGNSA. The CDR3 covers 15 residues.